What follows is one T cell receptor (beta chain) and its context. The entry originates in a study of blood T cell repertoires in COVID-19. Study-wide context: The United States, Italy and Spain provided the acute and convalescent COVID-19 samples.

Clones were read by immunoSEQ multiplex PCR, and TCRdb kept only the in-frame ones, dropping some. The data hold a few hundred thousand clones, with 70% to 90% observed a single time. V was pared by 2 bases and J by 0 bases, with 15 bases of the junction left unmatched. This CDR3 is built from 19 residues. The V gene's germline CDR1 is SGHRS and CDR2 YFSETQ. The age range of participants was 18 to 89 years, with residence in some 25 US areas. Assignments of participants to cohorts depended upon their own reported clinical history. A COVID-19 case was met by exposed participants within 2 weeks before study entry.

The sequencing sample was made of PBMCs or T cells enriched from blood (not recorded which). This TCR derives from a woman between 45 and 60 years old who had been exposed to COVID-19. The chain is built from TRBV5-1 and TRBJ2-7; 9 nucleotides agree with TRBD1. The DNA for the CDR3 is TGCGCCAGCAGCTTCCCGGGACAGGGCTCCTCAGGAGGCTCCTACGAGCAGTACTTC. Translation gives CASSFPGQGSSGGSYEQYF.